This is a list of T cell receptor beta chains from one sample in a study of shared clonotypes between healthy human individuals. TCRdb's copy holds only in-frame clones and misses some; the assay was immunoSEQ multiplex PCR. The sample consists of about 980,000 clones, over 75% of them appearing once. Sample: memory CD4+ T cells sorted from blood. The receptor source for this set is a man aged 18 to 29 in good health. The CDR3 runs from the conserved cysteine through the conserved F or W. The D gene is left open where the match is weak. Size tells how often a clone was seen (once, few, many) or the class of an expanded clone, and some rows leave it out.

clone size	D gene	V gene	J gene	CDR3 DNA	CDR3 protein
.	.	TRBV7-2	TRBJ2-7	TGTGCCAGCAGCTTGGGGCTGCGCTCCTACGAGCAGTACTTC	CASSLGLRSYEQYF
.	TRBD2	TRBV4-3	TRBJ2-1	TGCGCCAGCAGCCAAGATCCGGAGAGCGGGAGCTACAATGAGCAGTTCTTC	CASSQDPESGSYNEQFF
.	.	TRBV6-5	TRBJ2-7	TGTGCCAGCACACGGGACTACGAGCAGTACTTC	CASTRDYEQYF
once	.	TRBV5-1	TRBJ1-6	TGCGCCAGCAGCTTGGAAGGGCGTTATAATTCACCCCTCCACTTT	CASSLEGRYNSPLHF
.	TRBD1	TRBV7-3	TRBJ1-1	TGTGCCAGCAGCTTAAAGGGGACAGGGGGAGGTACTGAAGCTTTCTTT	CASSLKGTGGGTEAFF
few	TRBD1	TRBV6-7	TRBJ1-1	TGTGCCAGCAGTCAGACAGGGGTGACGACTGAAGCTTTCTTT	CASSQTGVTTEAFF
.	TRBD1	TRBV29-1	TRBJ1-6	TGCAGCGCCAAGGGACAGACTAATTCACCCCTCCACTTT	CSAKGQTNSPLHF
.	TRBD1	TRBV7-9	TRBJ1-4	TGTGCCAGCAGCCCGGGACAGCATAATGAAAAACTGTTTTTT	CASSPGQHNEKLFF
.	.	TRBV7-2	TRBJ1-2	TGTGCCAGCAGCTTAGCCGATGGTAATGGCTACACCTTC	CASSLADGNGYTF
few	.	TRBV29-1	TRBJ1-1	TGCAGCATAAGGAGAGGCACTGAAGCTTTCTTT	CSIRRGTEAFF
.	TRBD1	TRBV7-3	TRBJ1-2	TGTGCCAGCAGCCCAAACACAGGGGGCCTGAGTGGCTACACCTTC	CASSPNTGGLSGYTF
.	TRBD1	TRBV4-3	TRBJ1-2	TGCGCCAGCAGCCAAGGGACAGGGGGCTATGGCTACACCTTC	CASSQGTGGYGYTF
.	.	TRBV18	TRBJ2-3	TGTGCCAGCTCACCCGTTGGAGATCTCACAGATACGCAGTATTTT	CASSPVGDLTDTQYF
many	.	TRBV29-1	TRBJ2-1	TGCAGCGTTCCCTTTCGGGCGGATAAGAATGAGCAGTTCTTC	CSVPFRADKNEQFF
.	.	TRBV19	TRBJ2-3	TGTGCCAGTAGTATCGGGACTTACACCACAGATACGCAGTATTTT	CASSIGTYTTDTQYF
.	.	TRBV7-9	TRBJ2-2	TGTGCCAGCAGGCACCCGGGGGGCAAGAAGAACACCGGGGAGCTGTTTTTT	CASRHPGGKKNTGELFF
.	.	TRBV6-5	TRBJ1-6	TGTGCCAGCAGTTACACAACACAGGGTGATTCACCCCTCCACTTT	CASSYTTQGDSPLHF
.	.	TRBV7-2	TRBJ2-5	TGTGCCAGCAGCTTAGCTCGGTCTCAAGAGACCCAGTACTTC	CASSLARSQETQYF
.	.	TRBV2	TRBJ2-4	TGTGCCAGCAGCCCAAACACAAAAAACATTCAGTACTTC	CASSPNTKNIQYF
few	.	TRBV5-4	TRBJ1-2	TGTGCCAGCAGCTTGGAACCAGGGAGCTATGGCTACACCTTC	CASSLEPGSYGYTF
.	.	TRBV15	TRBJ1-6	TGTGCCACCAGCAGAGATCACATAGGGCCGGATTCACCCCTCCACTTT	CATSRDHIGPDSPLHF
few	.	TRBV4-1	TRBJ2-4	TGCGCCAGCAGCCAAGACAATTCAGGAAACATTCAGTACTTC	CASSQDNSGNIQYF
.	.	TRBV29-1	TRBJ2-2	TGCAGCGTAGACGTCGGTGGGGCCGGGGAGCTGTTTTTT	CSVDVGGAGELFF
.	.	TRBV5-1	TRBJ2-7	TGCGCCAGCAGCTTGGAGCAGGCCGGCTACGAGCAGTACTTC	CASSLEQAGYEQYF
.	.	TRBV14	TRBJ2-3	TGTGCCAGCAGCCAAGACCTTGGCGGCAGGGGCACAGATACGCAGTATTTT	CASSQDLGGRGTDTQYF
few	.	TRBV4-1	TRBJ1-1	TGCGCCAGCAGCCGTACAGGGCTTAGGGGAGCTTTCTTT	CASSRTGLRGAFF
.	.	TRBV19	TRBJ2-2	TGTGCCAGTAGTATTGGGCGGCTCATCACCGGGGAGCTGTTTTTT	CASSIGRLITGELFF
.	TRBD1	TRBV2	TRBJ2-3	TGTGCCAGCAGTCCAGGGGGAGATACGCAGTATTTT	CASSPGGDTQYF
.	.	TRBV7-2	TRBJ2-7	TGTGCCAGCAGCCTCTATCCCTACGAGCAGTACTTC	CASSLYPYEQYF
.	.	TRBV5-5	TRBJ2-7	TGTGCCAGCAGCTTGGAGGACGCAGGGTCCTACGAGCAGTACTTC	CASSLEDAGSYEQYF
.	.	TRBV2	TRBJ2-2	TGTGCCAGCAGTGTACTAGCCGGAGGGGAGCTGTTTTTT	CASSVLAGGELFF
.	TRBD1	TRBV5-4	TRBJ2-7	TGTGCCAGCAGCACCTGGGACAGGGTGAACGAGCAGTACTTC	CASSTWDRVNEQYF